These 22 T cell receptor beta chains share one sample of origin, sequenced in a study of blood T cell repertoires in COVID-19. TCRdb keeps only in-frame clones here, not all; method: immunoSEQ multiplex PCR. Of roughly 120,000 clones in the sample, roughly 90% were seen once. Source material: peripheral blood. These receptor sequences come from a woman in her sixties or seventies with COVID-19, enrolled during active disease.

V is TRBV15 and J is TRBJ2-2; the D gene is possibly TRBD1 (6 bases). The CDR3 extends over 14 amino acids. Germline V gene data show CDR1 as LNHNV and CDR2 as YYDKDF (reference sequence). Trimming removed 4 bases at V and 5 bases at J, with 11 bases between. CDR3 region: CATSKAGATGELFF. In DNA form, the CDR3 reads TGTGCCACCAGCAAGGCAGGGGCGACCGGGGAGCTGTTTTTT.

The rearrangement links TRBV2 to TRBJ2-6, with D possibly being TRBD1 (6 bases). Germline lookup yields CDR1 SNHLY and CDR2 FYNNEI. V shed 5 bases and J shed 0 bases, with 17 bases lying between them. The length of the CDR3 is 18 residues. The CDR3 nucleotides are TGTGCCAGCAGTAAGACAGGTCGAGTACTCTCTGGGGCCAACGTCCTGACTTTC. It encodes CASSKTGRVLSGANVLTF.

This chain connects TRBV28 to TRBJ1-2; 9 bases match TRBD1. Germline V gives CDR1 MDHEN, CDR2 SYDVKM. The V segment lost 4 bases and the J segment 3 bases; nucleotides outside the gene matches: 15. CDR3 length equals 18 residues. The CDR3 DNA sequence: TGTGCCAGCAGTTCTATCCGGGACAGGGCTCGTCGGGACTATGGCTACACCTTC. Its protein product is CASSSIRDRARRDYGYTF.

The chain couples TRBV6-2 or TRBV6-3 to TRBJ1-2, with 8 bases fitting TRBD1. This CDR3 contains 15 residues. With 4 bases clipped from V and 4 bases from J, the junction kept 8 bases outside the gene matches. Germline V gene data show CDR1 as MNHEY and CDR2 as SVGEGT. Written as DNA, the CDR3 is TGTGCCAGCAGTTTTACACACAGGGGGATCTATGGCTACACCTTC. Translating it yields CASSFTHRGIYGYTF.

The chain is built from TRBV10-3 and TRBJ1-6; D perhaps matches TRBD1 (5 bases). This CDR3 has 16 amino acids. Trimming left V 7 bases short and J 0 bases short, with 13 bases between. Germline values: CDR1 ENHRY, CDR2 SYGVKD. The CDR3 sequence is CAIKQQESSYNSPLHF. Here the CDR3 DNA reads TGTGCCATCAAGCAACAGGAGAGCTCCTATAATTCACCCCTCCACTTT.

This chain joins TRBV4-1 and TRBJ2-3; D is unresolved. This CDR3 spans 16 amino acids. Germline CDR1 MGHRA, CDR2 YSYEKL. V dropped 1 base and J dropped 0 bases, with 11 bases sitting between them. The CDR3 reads CASSQVATSSTDTQYF. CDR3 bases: TGCGCCAGCAGCCAAGTAGCCACATCTAGCACAGATACGCAGTATTTT.

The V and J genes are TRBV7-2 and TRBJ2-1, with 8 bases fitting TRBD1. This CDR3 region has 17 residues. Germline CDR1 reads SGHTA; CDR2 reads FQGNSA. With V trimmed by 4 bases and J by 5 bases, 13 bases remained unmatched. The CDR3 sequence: CASSSQPGGLVDNEQFF. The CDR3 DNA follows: TGTGCCAGCAGCTCCCAGCCAGGGGGCTTGGTTGACAATGAGCAGTTCTTC.

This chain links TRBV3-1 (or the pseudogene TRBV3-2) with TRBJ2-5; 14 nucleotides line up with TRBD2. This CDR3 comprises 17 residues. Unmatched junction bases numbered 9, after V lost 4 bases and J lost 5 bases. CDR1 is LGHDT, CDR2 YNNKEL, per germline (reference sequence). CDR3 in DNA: TGTGCCAGCAGCCCCTCGACTAGCGGGGGGGCCCGGGAGACCCAGTACTTC. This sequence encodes CASSPSTSGGARETQYF.

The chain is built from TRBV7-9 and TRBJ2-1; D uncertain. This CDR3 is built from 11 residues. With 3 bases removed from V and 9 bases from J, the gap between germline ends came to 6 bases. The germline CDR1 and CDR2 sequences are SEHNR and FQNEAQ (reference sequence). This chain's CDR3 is CASSLPVEQFF. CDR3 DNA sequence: TGTGCCAGCAGCTTGCCGGTTGAGCAGTTCTTC. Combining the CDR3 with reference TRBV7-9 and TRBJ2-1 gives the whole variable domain DTGVSQNPRHKITKRGQNVTFRCDPISEHNRLYWYRQTLGQGPEFLTYFQNEAQLEKSRLLSDRFSAERPKGSFSTLEIQRTEQGDSAMYLCASSLPVEQFFGPGTRLTVL.

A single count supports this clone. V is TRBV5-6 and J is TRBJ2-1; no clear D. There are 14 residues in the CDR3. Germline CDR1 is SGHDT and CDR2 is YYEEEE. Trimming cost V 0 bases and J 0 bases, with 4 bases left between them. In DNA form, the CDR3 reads TGTGCCAGCAGCTTGGGGAGCTCCTACAATGAGCAGTTCTTC. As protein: CASSLGSSYNEQFF.

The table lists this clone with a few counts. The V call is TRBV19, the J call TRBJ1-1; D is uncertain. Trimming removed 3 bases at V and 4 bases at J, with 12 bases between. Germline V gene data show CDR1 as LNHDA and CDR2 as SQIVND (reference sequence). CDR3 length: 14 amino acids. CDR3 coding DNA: TGTGCCAGTAGTATCTCCCGGGAGACCACTGAAGCTTTCTTT. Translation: CASSISRETTEAFF. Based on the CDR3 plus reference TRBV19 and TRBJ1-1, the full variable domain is DGGITQSPKYLFRKEGQNVTLSCEQNLNHDAMYWYRQDPGQGLRLIYYSQIVNDFQKGDIAEGYSVSREKKESFPLTVTSAQKNPTAFYLCASSISRETTEAFFGQGTRLTVV.

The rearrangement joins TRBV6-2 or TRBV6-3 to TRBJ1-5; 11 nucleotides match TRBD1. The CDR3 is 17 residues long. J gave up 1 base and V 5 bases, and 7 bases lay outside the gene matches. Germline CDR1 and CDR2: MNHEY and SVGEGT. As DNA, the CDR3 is TGTGCCAGCAGTACCGGGACAGGGGGATGGAGCAATCAGCCCCAGCATTTT. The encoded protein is CASSTGTGGWSNQPQHF.

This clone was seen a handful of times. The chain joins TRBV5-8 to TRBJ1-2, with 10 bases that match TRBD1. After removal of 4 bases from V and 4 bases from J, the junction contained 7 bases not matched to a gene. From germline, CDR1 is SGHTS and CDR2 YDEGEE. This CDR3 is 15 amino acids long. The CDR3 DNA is TGTGCCAGCAGCCTGACCGGGACAGGGGTCTATGGCTACACCTTC. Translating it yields CASSLTGTGVYGYTF.

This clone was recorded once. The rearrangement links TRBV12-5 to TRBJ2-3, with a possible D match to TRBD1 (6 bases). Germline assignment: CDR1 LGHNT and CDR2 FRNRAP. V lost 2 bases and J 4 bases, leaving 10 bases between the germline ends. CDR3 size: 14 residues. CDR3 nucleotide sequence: TGTGCTAGTGGTTTGTGGGGGCTGTCAGATACGCAGTATTTT. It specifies CASGLWGLSDTQYF.

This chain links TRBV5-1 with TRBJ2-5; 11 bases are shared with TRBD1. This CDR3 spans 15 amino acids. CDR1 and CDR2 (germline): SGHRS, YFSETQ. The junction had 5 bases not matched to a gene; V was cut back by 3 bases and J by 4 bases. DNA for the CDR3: TGCGCCAGCAGCTCTCCTGGGACAGGGGGAGAGACCCAGTACTTC. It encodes CASSSPGTGGETQYF.

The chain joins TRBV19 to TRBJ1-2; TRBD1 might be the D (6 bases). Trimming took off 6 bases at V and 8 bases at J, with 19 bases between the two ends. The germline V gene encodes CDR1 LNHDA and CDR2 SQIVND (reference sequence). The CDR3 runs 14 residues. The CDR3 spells CASSQGRGIYGYTF. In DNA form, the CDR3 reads TGTGCCAGTAGCCAGGGGAGAGGGATCTACGGCTACACCTTC.

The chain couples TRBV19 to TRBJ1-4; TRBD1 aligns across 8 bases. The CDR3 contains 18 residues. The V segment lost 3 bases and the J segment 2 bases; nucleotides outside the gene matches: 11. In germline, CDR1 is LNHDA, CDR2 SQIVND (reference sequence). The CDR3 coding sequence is TGTGCCAGTAGTATCGGACAGGGACGAACCCGGACTAATGAAAAACTGTTTTTT. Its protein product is CASSIGQGRTRTNEKLFF.

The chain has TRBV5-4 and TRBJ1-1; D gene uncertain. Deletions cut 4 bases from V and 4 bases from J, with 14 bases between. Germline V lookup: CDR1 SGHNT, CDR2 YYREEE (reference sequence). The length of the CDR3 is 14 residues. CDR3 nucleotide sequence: TGTGCCAGCAGCAGTAGACCGGGGAGCACTGAAGCTTTCTTT. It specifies CASSSRPGSTEAFF.

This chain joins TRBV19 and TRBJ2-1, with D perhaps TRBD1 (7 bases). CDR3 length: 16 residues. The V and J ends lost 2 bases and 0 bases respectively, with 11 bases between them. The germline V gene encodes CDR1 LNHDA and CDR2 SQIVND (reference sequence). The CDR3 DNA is TGTGCCAGTAGTATATCAGGGGGAGGCTCCTACAATGAGCAGTTCTTC. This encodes CASSISGGGSYNEQFF.

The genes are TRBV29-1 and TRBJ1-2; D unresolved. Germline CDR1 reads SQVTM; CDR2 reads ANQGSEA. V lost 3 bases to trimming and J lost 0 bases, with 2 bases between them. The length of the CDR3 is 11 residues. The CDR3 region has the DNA TGCAGCGTTGACACTAACTATGGCTACACCTTC. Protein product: CSVDTNYGYTF.

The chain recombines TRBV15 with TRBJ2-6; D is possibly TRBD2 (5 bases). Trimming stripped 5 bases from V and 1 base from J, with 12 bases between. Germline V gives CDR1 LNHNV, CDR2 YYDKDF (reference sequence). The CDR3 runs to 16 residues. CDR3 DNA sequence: TGTGCCACCAGCCCGGGTCGGGGTTCTGGGGCCAACGTCCTGACTTTC. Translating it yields CATSPGRGSGANVLTF. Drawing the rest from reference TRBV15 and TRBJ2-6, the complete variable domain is DAMVIQNPRYQVTQFGKPVTLSCSQTLNHNVMYWYQQKSSQAPKLLFHYYDKDFNNEADTPDNFQSRRPNTSFCFLDIRSPGLGDTAMYLCATSPGRGSGANVLTFGAGSRLTVL.

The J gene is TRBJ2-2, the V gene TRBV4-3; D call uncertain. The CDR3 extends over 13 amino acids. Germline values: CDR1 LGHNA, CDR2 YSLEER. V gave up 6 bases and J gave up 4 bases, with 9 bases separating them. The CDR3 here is CASSPYPTGELFF. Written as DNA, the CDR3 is TGCGCCAGCAGTCCGTATCCCACCGGGGAGCTGTTTTTT.